The present T cell receptor beta chain was sequenced within a study of blood T cell repertoires in COVID-19. Across the whole study: COVID-19 samples collected from the United States, Italy and Spain covered acute and convalescent phases. Sample material is recorded as cDNA or gDNA derived from T cells, B-cell-depleted T cells, or PBMCs.

Unmatched junction bases numbered 5, after V lost 0 bases and J lost 3 bases. The CDR3 loop spans 17 amino acids. The germline gives CDR1 LGHNA, CDR2 YSLEER. Under the authors' procedure: Nucleated cell number was recorded as an estimate derived from reference gene primer amplification. The assay was immunoSEQ multiplex PCR, and TCRdb's table has in-frame clones only and misses some. From that table come the V and J calls and clone size; the DNA was used to work out D and trimming. This sample has some 160,000 clones; 88% occur once, and the top ten carry around 2.1%. The chain carries TRBV4-3 and TRBJ2-3, with 11 bases matching TRBD2. This clonotype originated in a man in his forties or fifties who had recovered from COVID-19. Sequencing was done on a sample of peripheral blood. The CDR3 reads CASSQEPSGRNTDTQYF. CDR3 DNA sequence: TGCGCCAGCAGCCAAGAACCTAGCGGGAGGAATACAGATACGCAGTATTTT.